Listed below are T cell receptor beta chains from one sample, sequenced in a study of cytomegalovirus exposure and HLA in healthy donors. Profiled with immunoSEQ multiplex PCR; TCRdb holds only in-frame clones, not every one. This repertoire shows about 140,000 clones, 80% found once; its top ten account for approximately 2%. Sequences were obtained from PBMCs. Source of these receptors: a man aged 30 to 45 in good health and CMV-seronegative. Each CDR3 is given with its conserved first and last residue. D genes are given only for firm matches. A clone size is listed for some rows: how often the clone was seen (once, few, many), or a class if it is expanded.

CDR3: CASSLEGDGYNEQFF; DNA: TGCGCCAGCAGCTTGGAAGGGGATGGCTACAATGAGCAGTTCTTC; D: -; size: -; V: TRBV5-1; J: TRBJ2-1
CDR3: CASSFGLADTDTQYF; DNA: TGTGCCAGCAGCTTCGGACTAGCGGACACAGATACGCAGTATTTT; D: TRBD2; size: -; V: TRBV7-6; J: TRBJ2-3
CDR3: CASSYSEGAGEQYF; DNA: TGTGCCAGCAGTTACTCTGAGGGGGCGGGGGAGCAGTACTTC; D: -; size: -; V: TRBV6-5; J: TRBJ2-7
CDR3: CASSSLGSPETQYF; DNA: TGCGCCAGCAGCTCCCTAGGATCCCCAGAGACCCAGTACTTC; D: -; size: -; V: TRBV5-1; J: TRBJ2-5
CDR3: CASSLRAGGLPTDTQYF; DNA: TGTGCCAGCAGCTTACGAGCGGGAGGGCTCCCCACAGATACGCAGTATTTT; D: TRBD2; size: -; V: TRBV5-6; J: TRBJ2-3
CDR3: CASRTSGTSGGELFF; DNA: TGCGCCAGCAGGACTTCCGGGACTAGCGGCGGGGAGCTGTTTTTT; D: TRBD2; size: -; V: TRBV10-2; J: TRBJ2-2
CDR3: CAISEGLAGASTDTQYF; DNA: TGTGCCATCAGTGAGGGGCTAGCGGGAGCCAGCACAGATACGCAGTATTTT; D: TRBD2; size: -; V: TRBV10-3; J: TRBJ2-3
CDR3: CASSLTRSGKNEQYF; DNA: TGTGCCAGCAGCCTAACTAGGAGTGGGAAGAACGAGCAGTACTTC; D: -; size: -; V: TRBV7-2; J: TRBJ2-7
CDR3: CATSRDGVAWRTGELFF; DNA: TGTGCCACCAGCAGAGATGGTGTAGCATGGCGAACCGGGGAGCTGTTTTTT; D: -; size: -; V: TRBV15; J: TRBJ2-2
CDR3: CASSLGGDTKNIQYF; DNA: TGCGCCAGCAGCTTGGGGGGGGATACCAAAAACATTCAGTACTTC; D: -; size: -; V: TRBV5-1; J: TRBJ2-4
CDR3: CASAITGGTEAFF; DNA: TGTGCCAGCGCGATTACAGGGGGCACTGAAGCTTTCTTT; D: TRBD1; size: -; V: TRBV6-1; J: TRBJ1-1
CDR3: CASSSLTSGRVKTQYF; DNA: TGTGCCAGCAGTTCCTTGACTAGCGGGAGGGTAAAGACCCAGTACTTC; D: TRBD2; size: once; V: TRBV28; J: TRBJ2-5